The 18 T cell receptor beta chains below all came from one sample that was sequenced in a study of blood T cell repertoires in COVID-19. Only in-frame clones appear in the TCRdb table, and some are missing; sequencing was by immunoSEQ multiplex PCR. The sample has 110,000 or so clones, 81% seen once. Sequenced material: peripheral blood. The origin of the receptors is a man aged 45 to 65 with acute or convalescent COVID-19.

The rearrangement joins TRBV30 to TRBJ1-5; 7 bases line up with TRBD1. The CDR3 length is 15 residues. Germline CDR1 reads GTSNPN; CDR2 reads SVGIG (reference sequence). The trim removed 0 bases at V and 0 bases at J, leaving 2 bases unmatched. The CDR3 DNA reads TGTGCCTGGAGTGTAGGGACAGTTAGCAATCAGCCCCAGCATTTT. It encodes CAWSVGTVSNQPQHF.

This clone has a single count. The chain links TRBV2 to TRBJ2-1; weak D call: TRBD1 (6 bases). The V gene lost 8 bases and the J gene lost 6 bases, with 14 bases spanning the gap. Germline V CDR1 and CDR2: SNHLY, FYNNEI. CDR3 length equals 13 residues. The CDR3 loop reads CASGDQGSNEQFF. The CDR3 DNA follows: TGTGCCAGCGGGGATCAGGGGAGCAATGAGCAGTTCTTC.

The chain employs TRBV5-6 and TRBJ1-6; D might be TRBD1 (5 bases). The V end was cut by 4 bases, the J end by 6 bases, with 14 bases between. CDR3 size: 15 residues. The germline CDR1 and CDR2 sequences are SGHDT and YYEEEE. In nucleotides, the CDR3 is TGTGCCAGCAGCCCTCAGGGATTCGGTAATTCACCCCTCCACTTT. It translates to CASSPQGFGNSPLHF. The full variable domain, rest sourced from reference TRBV5-6 and TRBJ1-6, is DAGVTQSPTHLIKTRGQQVTLRCSPKSGHDTVSWYQQALGQGPQFIFQYYEEEERQRGNFPDRFSGHQFPNYSSELNVNALLLGDSALYLCASSPQGFGNSPLHFGNGTRLTVT.

This sequence joins TRBV29-1 and TRBJ2-2; possible D gene TRBD1, 5 bases. Trimming took off 2 bases at V and 1 base at J, with 5 bases between the two ends. Germline V CDR1 and CDR2: SQVTM, ANQGSEA. CDR3 length: 13 amino acids. The CDR3: CSVEQGNTGELFF. DNA for the CDR3: TGCAGCGTTGAACAGGGGAACACCGGGGAGCTGTTTTTT.

J is TRBJ2-2 and V is TRBV5-1, with D tentatively TRBD1 (5 bases). V lost 2 bases and J lost 2, with 16 bases in between. Germline-derived CDR1 and CDR2 are SGHRS and YFSETQ. CDR3 length equals 17 residues. The CDR3 here is CASSFSPTELNTGELFF. In DNA form, the CDR3 reads TGCGCCAGCAGCTTTTCTCCGACAGAACTTAACACCGGGGAGCTGTTTTTT.

This clone was seen just once. The chain carries TRBV7-2 and TRBJ1-5; 7 nucleotides align to TRBD1. The CDR3 has 17 amino acids. V lost 5 bases to trimming and J lost 3 bases; unmatched junction nucleotides: 13. Germline CDR1 SGHTA, CDR2 FQGNSA. The DNA of the CDR3 is TGTGCCAGCAGCCCTGCGGGAGGGGGCGCCGTCAATCAGCCCCAGCATTTT. Amino acid sequence: CASSPAGGGAVNQPQHF.

The genes are TRBV19 and TRBJ1-5; 7 positions agree with TRBD1. There are 16 residues in the CDR3. CDR1 is LNHDA and CDR2 is SQIVND in the germline V gene (reference sequence). J gave up 5 bases and V 6 bases, and 13 bases lay outside the gene matches. The CDR3 loop reads CASSLSPDRAYQPQHF. The CDR3 DNA follows: TGTGCCAGTAGCCTTAGCCCCGACAGGGCGTATCAGCCCCAGCATTTT. Based on the CDR3 plus reference TRBV19 and TRBJ1-5, the full variable domain is DGGITQSPKYLFRKEGQNVTLSCEQNLNHDAMYWYRQDPGQGLRLIYYSQIVNDFQKGDIAEGYSVSREKKESFPLTVTSAQKNPTAFYLCASSLSPDRAYQPQHFGDGTRLSIL.

J is TRBJ1-4 and V is TRBV5-1, with D possibly matching TRBD1 (5 bases). Germline CDR1 SGHRS, CDR2 YFSETQ. The CDR3 runs 15 residues. V lost 4 bases and J 7 bases, leaving 17 bases between the germline ends. The DNA for the CDR3 is TGCGCCAGCAGCGGATTCCAGGGAAAAAGTGAAAAACTGTTTTTT. This encodes CASSGFQGKSEKLFF. Complete variable domain (other parts from reference TRBV5-1 and TRBJ1-4): KAGVTQTPRYLIKTRGQQVTLSCSPISGHRSVSWYQQTPGQGLQFLFEYFSETQRNKGNFPGRFSGRQFSNSRSEMNVSTLELGDSALYLCASSGFQGKSEKLFFGSGTQLSVL.

V gene TRBV19 combines with J gene TRBJ1-1; D might be TRBD1 (6 bases). From germline, CDR1 is LNHDA and CDR2 SQIVND (reference sequence). The CDR3 covers 14 residues. Trimming left V 10 bases short and J 6 bases short, with 21 bases between. The CDR3 sequence is CATSQGSGLSEAFF. In nucleotides, the CDR3 is TGTGCCACTTCACAGGGTTCGGGATTATCTGAAGCTTTCTTT.

The chain carries TRBV4-2 and TRBJ2-1; D might be TRBD2 (5 bases). The V end was cut by 1 base, the J end by 1 base, with 8 bases between. Germline V lookup: CDR1 LGHNA, CDR2 YNFKEQ. The CDR3 is 15 amino acids. In DNA, the CDR3 is TGTGCCAGCAGCCAAGGCAGAGGGTCCTACAATGAGCAGTTCTTC. Its translation is CASSQGRGSYNEQFF.

This chain connects TRBV7-2 to TRBJ1-2; TRBD1 is a possible D gene (5 bases). V lost 8 bases to trimming and J lost 4 bases, with 17 bases between them. The CDR3 consists of 14 residues. Germline V gene lookup returns CDR1 SGHTA and CDR2 FQGNSA. In nucleotides, the CDR3 is TGTGCCAGCGTCAACAGGCTGCTTTCCTATGGCTACACCTTC. It yields the protein CASVNRLLSYGYTF.

The V gene is TRBV3-1 (or the pseudogene TRBV3-2), the J gene TRBJ2-1; 7 positions agree with TRBD1. The CDR3 extends over 12 amino acids. Germline assignment: CDR1 LGHDT and CDR2 YNNKEL (reference sequence). V was pared by 4 bases and J by 6 bases, with 0 bases of the junction left unmatched. The CDR3 here is CASSRTGNEQFF. The CDR3 nucleotides are TGTGCCAGCAGCCGGACAGGCAATGAGCAGTTCTTC.

The chain combines TRBV9 with TRBJ2-1, with a tentative D call TRBD2 (6 bases). V was clipped by 0 bases and J by 4 bases, with 11 bases between them. The CDR3 has 15 amino acids. Germline V gene lookup returns CDR1 SGDLS and CDR2 YYNGEE. DNA of the CDR3: TGTGCCAGCAGCGTAGGCGGGGAGACTTACAATGAGCAGTTCTTC. Protein: CASSVGGETYNEQFF.

This sequence joins TRBV29-1 and TRBJ1-1, with TRBD1 matching 9 bases. The CDR3 contains 13 residues. From germline, CDR1 is SQVTM and CDR2 ANQGSEA. The V and J ends lost 5 bases and 0 bases, in that order; junction bases with no gene match: 1. The CDR3 DNA reads TGCAGCGTTAGGACAGGGGTGAACACTGAAGCTTTCTTT. It translates to CSVRTGVNTEAFF.

This rearrangement joins TRBV7-7 to TRBJ1-5; TRBD1 might be the D (5 bases). The CDR3 contains 19 residues. Germline CDR1 SSHAT, CDR2 FNYEAQ (reference sequence). The V end was cut by 5 bases, the J end by 0 bases, with 23 bases between. CDR3 in DNA: TGTGCCAGCAGCGGCGGGACTCCTAAAGGAGGATATAGCAATCAGCCCCAGCATTTT. Residues: CASSGGTPKGGYSNQPQHF.

The rearrangement uses TRBV2 and TRBJ1-6; no clear D gene. Germline CDR1 reads SNHLY; CDR2 reads FYNNEI. The CDR3 runs to 13 residues. V shed 7 bases and J shed 9 bases, with 13 bases lying between them. The CDR3: CASNLGTGSPLHF. The CDR3 DNA reads as TGTGCCAGCAACCTAGGAACGGGTTCACCCCTCCACTTT.

The gene calls are TRBV20-1 and TRBJ1-2; no firm D call. Looked up from germline, CDR1 is DFQATT and CDR2 is SNEGSKA (reference sequence). Trimming took 3 bases from V and 4 from J, leaving 15 bases between them. This CDR3 has 14 residues. CDR3 loop: CSASLGPRGYGYTF. The CDR3 DNA reads TGCAGTGCTAGTCTCGGCCCGCGAGGCTATGGCTACACCTTC.

The V gene is TRBV6-6, the J gene TRBJ2-5; 12 bases align to TRBD2. Germline-derived CDR1 and CDR2 are MNHNY and SVGAGI (reference sequence). V was pared by 4 bases and J by 7 bases, with 7 bases of the junction left unmatched. CDR3 length: 15 amino acids. In DNA form, the CDR3 reads TGTGCCAGCAGTTCCCTAGCGGGGGGGAAGAGGACCCAGTACTTC. It specifies CASSSLAGGKRTQYF.